The entry below gives a single T cell receptor (beta chain) sequence along with its context. The data stem from a study of technical replicates of blood from a few donors. Only in-frame clones appear in the TCRdb table, and some are missing; sequencing was by immunoSEQ multiplex PCR. The sample gives tens of thousands of clones, about 87% of which show up once; approximately 4.6% is in the top ten. CDR3 length: 13 amino acids. Germline values: CDR1 LNHDA, CDR2 SQIVND (reference sequence). V was shortened by 1 base and J by 8 bases, with 10 bases between the two germline ends. This TCR was recovered from a human donor in good health. Some clones in this sample may be carry-over from other donors' samples. The source material was PBMCs. The V call is TRBV19, the J call TRBJ2-3; D ambiguous. The chain's CDR3 is CASSIGGERTQYF. CDR3 DNA sequence: TGTGCCAGTAGTATAGGAGGTGAGCGTACGCAGTATTTT.